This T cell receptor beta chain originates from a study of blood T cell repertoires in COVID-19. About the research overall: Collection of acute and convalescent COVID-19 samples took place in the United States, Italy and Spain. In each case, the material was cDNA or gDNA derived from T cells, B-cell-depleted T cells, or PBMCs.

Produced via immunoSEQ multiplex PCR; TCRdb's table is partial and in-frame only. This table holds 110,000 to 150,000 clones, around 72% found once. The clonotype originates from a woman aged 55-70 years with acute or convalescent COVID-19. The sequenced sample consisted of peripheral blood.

The CDR3 DNA sequence: TGTGCCAGCAGCTTTCGCGGGAACTCCTACAATGAGCAGTTCTTC. Its protein is CASSFRGNSYNEQFF. The V and J genes are TRBV7-3 and TRBJ2-1; maybe TRBD2 (6 bases). Trimming removed 3 bases at V and 0 bases at J, with 9 bases between. Germline V gene data show CDR1 as SGHTA and CDR2 as FQGTGA. The CDR3 totals 15 residues. The full variable domain, completed using reference TRBV7-3 and TRBJ2-1, is GAGVSQTPSNKVTEKGKYVELRCDPISGHTALYWYRQSLGQGPEFLIYFQGTGAADDSGLPNDRFFAVRPEGSVSTLKIQRTERGDSAVYLCASSFRGNSYNEQFFGPGTRLTVL.